The 17 T cell receptor beta chains below were found in one sample sequenced in a study of blood T cell repertoires in COVID-19. Generated by immunoSEQ multiplex PCR, the TCRdb table keeps only in-frame clones and is missing some. The data show roughly 80,000 clones, with 65% to 85% seen just once and roughly 4% held by the top ten. The sample comprised peripheral blood. These TCRs come from a man aged 45 to 65 with acute or convalescent COVID-19.

This rearrangement joins TRBV7-8 to TRBJ1-5; weak D call: TRBD1 (6 bases). CDR3 length equals 17 residues. Trimming took off 4 bases at V and 8 bases at J, with 24 bases between the two ends. Germline V lookup: CDR1 SGHVS, CDR2 FQNEAQ. The CDR3 sequence is CASSSRSGVTGSEPQHF. CDR3 coding DNA: TGTGCCAGCAGCTCAAGAAGCGGGGTAACAGGGAGCGAGCCCCAGCATTTT.

The V and J genes are TRBV6-6 and TRBJ1-5; D may be TRBD1 (6 bases). The CDR3 has 12 amino acids. Per the germline V gene, CDR1 is MNHNY and CDR2 is SVGAGI (reference sequence). CDR3 in amino acids: CAVRGAGQPQHF. CDR3 in DNA: TGTGCAGTTCGGGGGGCGGGACAGCCCCAGCATTTT.

V and J are TRBV19 and TRBJ2-7; D might be TRBD2 (6 bases). Looked up from germline, CDR1 is LNHDA and CDR2 is SQIVND (reference sequence). Trimming took off 6 bases at V and 3 bases at J, with 24 bases between the two ends. The CDR3 is made up of 17 amino acids. The chain's CDR3 is CASSPGGKGRGLYEQYF. CDR3 nucleotide sequence: TGTGCCAGTAGCCCAGGAGGGAAAGGTAGGGGCCTCTACGAGCAGTACTTC.

The genes are TRBV5-1 and TRBJ2-1; no definite D call. V was clipped by 4 bases and J by 7 bases, with 12 bases between them. CDR1 and CDR2 (germline): SGHRS, YFSETQ. The CDR3 is 13 residues long. The CDR3 coding sequence is TGCGCCAGCAGCCCCCTGGCGGTTAATGAGCAGTTCTTC. Its protein is CASSPLAVNEQFF. Filled out from reference TRBV5-1 and TRBJ2-1, the complete variable domain reads KAGVTQTPRYLIKTRGQQVTLSCSPISGHRSVSWYQQTPGQGLQFLFEYFSETQRNKGNFPGRFSGRQFSNSRSEMNVSTLELGDSALYLCASSPLAVNEQFFGPGTRLTVL.

This chain joins TRBV6-5 and TRBJ2-5; TRBD1 matches 8 bases. CDR1 and CDR2 from the germline V gene are MNHEY and SVGAGI. Germline trimming cut 8 bases from V and 3 bases from J; bases unmatched to any gene: 5. The CDR3 runs to 13 residues. The CDR3 spells CASPPTGEETQYF. CDR3 nucleotide sequence: TGTGCCAGCCCCCCGACAGGGGAAGAGACCCAGTACTTC.

The chain combines TRBV18 with TRBJ1-2; TRBD1 matches at 7 bases. Germline CDR1 is KGHSH and CDR2 is LQKENI. The CDR3 consists of 12 residues. V gave up 4 bases and J gave up 6 bases; unmatched junction bases: 2. CDR3 DNA sequence: TGTGCCAGCTCACTCGACAGGGATGGCTACACCTTC. As protein: CASSLDRDGYTF.

The chain combines TRBV5-1 with TRBJ1-6; D unresolved. This CDR3 is built from 15 residues. Per the germline V gene, CDR1 is SGHRS and CDR2 is YFSETQ. The ends were cut back, 4 bases at V and 0 bases at J, with 8 bases in the middle. The DNA for the CDR3 is TGCGCCAGCAGCCTTACGAGCTCCTATAATTCACCCCTCCACTTT. Its protein is CASSLTSSYNSPLHF.

The genes are TRBV11-3 and TRBJ2-1; 7 nucleotides align to TRBD2. Trimming cost V 5 bases and J 3 bases; bases outside gene matches: 13. Germline-derived CDR1 and CDR2 are SGHNT and YENEEA. The CDR3 loop spans 17 amino acids. The CDR3 nucleotides are TGTGCCAGCAGCCATGTGTGGGAGGGTGGGGTCTACAATGAGCAGTTCTTC. As protein: CASSHVWEGGVYNEQFF.

The rearrangement links TRBV7-2 to TRBJ1-6, with TRBD1 as a possible D gene (6 bases). This CDR3 spans 17 amino acids. The ends were cut back, 2 bases at V and 0 bases at J, with 11 bases in the middle. The germline V gene encodes CDR1 SGHTA and CDR2 FQGNSA. In DNA form, the CDR3 reads TGTGCCAGCAGCTTACAGGGGACGAGCTCCTATAATTCACCCCTCCACTTT. Encoded protein: CASSLQGTSSYNSPLHF. Based on the CDR3 plus reference TRBV7-2 and TRBJ1-6, the full variable domain is GAGVSQSPSNKVTEKGKDVELRCDPISGHTALYWYRQSLGQGLEFLIYFQGNSAPDKSGLPSDRFSAERTGGSVSTLTIQRTQQEDSAVYLCASSLQGTSSYNSPLHFGNGTRLTVT.

CDR3 region: CASSSPLLTSGRYEQYF. The CDR3 nucleotides read TGTGCCAGCAGCTCCCCCCTACTGACTAGCGGGAGGTACGAGCAGTACTTC. This chain uses TRBV7-9 with TRBJ2-7; 13 positions match TRBD2. Unmatched junction bases numbered 10, after V lost 4 bases and J lost 4 bases. Germline CDR1 reads SEHNR; CDR2 reads FQNEAQ (reference sequence). The length of the CDR3 is 17 residues.

V and J are TRBV7-2 and TRBJ2-6; 10 bases fit TRBD2. The junction had 5 bases not matched to a gene; V was cut back by 5 bases and J by 10 bases. The CDR3 totals 14 residues. Germline V CDR1 and CDR2: SGHTA, FQGNSA. The CDR3 region is CASSPVTSGNVLTF. Written as DNA, the CDR3 is TGTGCCAGCAGCCCGGTGACTAGCGGGAACGTCCTGACTTTC.

The rearrangement joins TRBV9 to TRBJ2-2; 7 bases fit TRBD2. The trim removed 0 bases at V and 5 bases at J, leaving 4 bases unmatched. Germline CDR1 and CDR2: SGDLS and YYNGEE. CDR3 size: 15 residues. CDR3: CASSVVAGVTGELFF. CDR3 DNA sequence: TGTGCCAGCAGCGTAGTTGCGGGGGTTACCGGGGAGCTGTTTTTT. Drawing the rest from reference TRBV9 and TRBJ2-2, the complete variable domain is DSGVTQTPKHLITATGQRVTLRCSPRSGDLSVYWYQQSLDQGLQFLIQYYNGEERAKGNILERFSAQQFPDLHSELNLSSLELGDSALYFCASSVVAGVTGELFFGEGSRLTVL.

The genes are TRBV28 and TRBJ1-2; D might be TRBD1 (6 bases). The ends were cut back, 7 bases at V and 4 bases at J, with 16 bases in the middle. This CDR3 comprises 14 residues. CDR1 is MDHEN, CDR2 SYDVKM, per germline. CDR3 amino acids: CASNSHRASYGYTF. Written as DNA, the CDR3 is TGTGCCAGCAATTCGCACAGGGCCTCCTATGGCTACACCTTC.

In nucleotides, the CDR3 is TGTGCCAGCAGCTTAGCGCGGAGCGGCACGTCCTACGAGCAGTACTTC. Its protein product is CASSLARSGTSYEQYF. V and J are TRBV7-2 and TRBJ2-7; TRBD2 might be the D (5 bases). The CDR3 extends over 16 amino acids. Per germline, CDR1 SGHTA and CDR2 FQGNSA. V lost 0 bases and J 1 base, leaving 13 bases between the germline ends.

This clone has a handful of counts. The gene calls are TRBV3-1 (or the pseudogene TRBV3-2) and TRBJ2-3; 10 nucleotides align to TRBD2. V shed 2 bases, J shed 5 bases, and the junction held 4 bases outside the gene matches. CDR1 LGHDT and CDR2 YNNKEL come from the germline V gene (reference sequence). The CDR3 loop spans 15 amino acids. The CDR3 reads CASSQLAGVEDTQYF. CDR3 in DNA: TGTGCCAGCAGCCAACTAGCGGGAGTAGAAGATACGCAGTATTTT.

This chain joins TRBV10-2 and TRBJ2-3, with unresolved D. V lost 0 bases, J lost 2 bases, and 9 bases lay in between. Germline V gene sequence: CDR1 WSHSY, CDR2 SAAADI. The CDR3 has 15 residues. CDR3 in DNA: TGCGCCAGCAGTGAGTCAACGGTACCCACAGATACGCAGTATTTT. It codes for CASSESTVPTDTQYF.

This chain connects TRBV5-6 to TRBJ1-5, with unresolved D. V was clipped by 0 bases and J by 6 bases, with 7 bases between them. Germline CDR1 is SGHDT and CDR2 is YYEEEE. This CDR3 is built from 13 residues. The CDR3 sequence: CASSLGLGQPQHF. CDR3 DNA sequence: TGTGCCAGCAGCTTGGGACTTGGTCAGCCCCAGCATTTT.